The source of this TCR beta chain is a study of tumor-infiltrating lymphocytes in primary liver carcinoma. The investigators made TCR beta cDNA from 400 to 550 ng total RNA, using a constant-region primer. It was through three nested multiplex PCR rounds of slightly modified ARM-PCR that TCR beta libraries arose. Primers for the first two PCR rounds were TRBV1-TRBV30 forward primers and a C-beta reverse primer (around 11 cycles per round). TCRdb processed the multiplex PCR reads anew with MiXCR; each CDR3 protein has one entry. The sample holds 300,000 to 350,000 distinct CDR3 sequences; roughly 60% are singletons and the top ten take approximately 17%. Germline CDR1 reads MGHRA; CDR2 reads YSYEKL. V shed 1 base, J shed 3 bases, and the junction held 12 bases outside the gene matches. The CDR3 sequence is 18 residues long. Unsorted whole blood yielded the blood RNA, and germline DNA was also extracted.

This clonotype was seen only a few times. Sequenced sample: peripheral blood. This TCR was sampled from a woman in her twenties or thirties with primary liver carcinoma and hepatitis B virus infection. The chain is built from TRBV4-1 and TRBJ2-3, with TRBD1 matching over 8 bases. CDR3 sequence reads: CASSQVPFGTGNTDTQYF. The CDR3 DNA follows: TGCGCCAGCAGCCAAGTTCCCTTTGGGACAGGAAATACAGATACGCAGTATTTT.